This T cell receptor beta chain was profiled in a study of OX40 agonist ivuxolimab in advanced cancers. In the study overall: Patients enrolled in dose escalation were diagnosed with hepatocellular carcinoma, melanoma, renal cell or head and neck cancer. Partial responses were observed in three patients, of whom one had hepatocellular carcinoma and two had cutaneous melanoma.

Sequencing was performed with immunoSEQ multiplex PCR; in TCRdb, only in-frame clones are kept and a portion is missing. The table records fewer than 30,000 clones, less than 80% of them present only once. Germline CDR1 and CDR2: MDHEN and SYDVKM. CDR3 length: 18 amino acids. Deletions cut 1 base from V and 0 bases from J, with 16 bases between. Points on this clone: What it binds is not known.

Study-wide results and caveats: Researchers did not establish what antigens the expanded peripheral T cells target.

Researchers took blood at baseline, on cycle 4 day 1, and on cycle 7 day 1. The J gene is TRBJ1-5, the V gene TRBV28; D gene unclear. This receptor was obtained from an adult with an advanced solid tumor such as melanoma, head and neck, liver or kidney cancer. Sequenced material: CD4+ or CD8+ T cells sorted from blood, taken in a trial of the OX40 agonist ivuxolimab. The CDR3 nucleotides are TGTGCCAGCAGTTTATCCCCTCTGGAGCCCCATAGCAATCAGCCCCAGCATTTT. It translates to CASSLSPLEPHSNQPQHF.